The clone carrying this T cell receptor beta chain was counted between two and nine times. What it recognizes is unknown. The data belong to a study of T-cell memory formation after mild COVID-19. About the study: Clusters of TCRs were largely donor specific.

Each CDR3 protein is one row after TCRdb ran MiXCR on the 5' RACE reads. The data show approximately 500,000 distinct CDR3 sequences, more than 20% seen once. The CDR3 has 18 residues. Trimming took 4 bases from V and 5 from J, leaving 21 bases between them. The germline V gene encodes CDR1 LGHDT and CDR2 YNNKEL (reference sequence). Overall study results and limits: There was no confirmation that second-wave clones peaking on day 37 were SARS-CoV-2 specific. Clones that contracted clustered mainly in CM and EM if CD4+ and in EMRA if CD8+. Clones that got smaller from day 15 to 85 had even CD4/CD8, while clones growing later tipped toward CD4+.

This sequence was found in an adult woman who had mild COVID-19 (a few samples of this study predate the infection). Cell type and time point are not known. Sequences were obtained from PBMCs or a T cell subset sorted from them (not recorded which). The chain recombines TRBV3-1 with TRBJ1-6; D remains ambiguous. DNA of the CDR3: TGTGCCAGCAGCCGTTCCCCCGGCTCGGGGTCAAATAATTCACCCCTCCACTTT. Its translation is CASSRSPGSGSNNSPLHF.